A selection of T cell receptor beta chains follows, all from one sample in a study of blood T cell repertoires in COVID-19. Generated by immunoSEQ multiplex PCR, the TCRdb table keeps only in-frame clones and is missing some. The table lists 130,000 or so clones, about 87% of them singletons. The sequenced material came from peripheral blood. These receptors came from a man in his 60s with active or convalescent COVID-19. Both conserved end residues are part of each CDR3. Fields, in order: D gene, clone size, J gene, V gene, CDR3 protein, CDR3 DNA. A D gene is named only where the DNA matches it firmly. For some rows the clone size is stated as once, few or many, or as a class when expanded; others skip it.

d_call: .; clone_size: .; j_call: TRBJ1-1; v_call: TRBV20-1; cdr3_aa: CSASRGSSTEAFF; cdr3_nt: TGCAGTGCTAGTCGCGGGAGTTCGACTGAAGCTTTCTTT
d_call: .; clone_size: many; j_call: TRBJ2-7; v_call: TRBV28; cdr3_aa: CASSLGSTYEQYF; cdr3_nt: TGTGCCAGCAGTTTGGGCAGTACCTACGAGCAGTACTTC
d_call: TRBD2; clone_size: .; j_call: TRBJ2-7; v_call: TRBV24-1; cdr3_aa: CATMTSGRSYEQYF; cdr3_nt: TGTGCCACCATGACTAGCGGGAGATCCTACGAGCAGTACTTC
d_call: .; clone_size: .; j_call: TRBJ2-3; v_call: TRBV12-3/TRBV12-4; cdr3_aa: CASSFKGADTQYF; cdr3_nt: TGTGCCAGCAGTTTTAAGGGAGCAGATACGCAGTATTTT
d_call: TRBD1; clone_size: .; j_call: TRBJ1-4; v_call: TRBV28; cdr3_aa: CASSPGGEGNEKLFF; cdr3_nt: TGTGCCAGCAGCCCAGGGGGCGAAGGTAATGAAAAACTGTTTTTT
d_call: TRBD1; clone_size: .; j_call: TRBJ2-7; v_call: TRBV4-1; cdr3_aa: CASSREGQGYYEQYF; cdr3_nt: TGCGCCAGCAGCCGGGAGGGACAGGGATATTACGAGCAGTACTTC
d_call: TRBD2; clone_size: .; j_call: TRBJ2-1; v_call: TRBV3-1/TRBV3-2; cdr3_aa: CASSLSGNTYNEQFF; cdr3_nt: TGTGCCAGCAGCCTTAGCGGGAACACCTACAATGAGCAGTTCTTC
d_call: TRBD1; clone_size: .; j_call: TRBJ2-1; v_call: TRBV24-1; cdr3_aa: CATSDATGGIVGEQFF; cdr3_nt: TGTGCCACCAGTGATGCGACAGGGGGCATCGTCGGTGAGCAGTTCTTC
d_call: .; clone_size: .; j_call: TRBJ2-7; v_call: TRBV7-9; cdr3_aa: CASSLVPLFGGRGYEQYF; cdr3_nt: TGTGCCAGCAGCTTAGTCCCCCTCTTCGGGGGGCGCGGTTACGAGCAGTACTTC
d_call: .; clone_size: .; j_call: TRBJ2-7; v_call: TRBV3-1/TRBV3-2; cdr3_aa: CASSQVIDAYEQYF; cdr3_nt: TGTGCCAGCAGCCAAGTGATAGATGCCTACGAGCAGTACTTC
d_call: TRBD2; clone_size: .; j_call: TRBJ2-1; v_call: TRBV5-6; cdr3_aa: CASSLSGAGTHNEQFF; cdr3_nt: TGTGCCAGCAGCTTGAGCGGAGCGGGAACTCACAATGAGCAGTTCTTC
d_call: .; clone_size: .; j_call: TRBJ1-2; v_call: TRBV28; cdr3_aa: CASRTPRGSWGYTF; cdr3_nt: TGTGCCAGCAGAACCCCCCGGGGGTCCTGGGGCTACACCTTC
d_call: .; clone_size: .; j_call: TRBJ1-6; v_call: TRBV28; cdr3_aa: CASSSRLPGNSPLHF; cdr3_nt: TGTGCCAGCAGTTCCCGTCTCCCAGGGAATTCACCCCTCCACTTT
d_call: TRBD2; clone_size: .; j_call: TRBJ2-7; v_call: TRBV29-1; cdr3_aa: CSPSGGTSGIIMDEQYF; cdr3_nt: TGCAGCCCATCTGGCGGGACTAGCGGGATCATTATGGACGAGCAGTACTTC
d_call: TRBD1; clone_size: .; j_call: TRBJ2-7; v_call: TRBV7-9; cdr3_aa: CASRGQGTYEQYF; cdr3_nt: TGTGCCAGCAGAGGACAGGGGACCTACGAGCAGTACTTC
d_call: .; clone_size: .; j_call: TRBJ1-3; v_call: TRBV28; cdr3_aa: CASSFSGIGGNTIYF; cdr3_nt: TGTGCCAGCAGTTTTTCAGGGATAGGAGGAAACACCATATATTTT
d_call: TRBD1; clone_size: .; j_call: TRBJ2-6; v_call: TRBV5-1; cdr3_aa: CASSLQQGSGANVLTF; cdr3_nt: TGCGCCAGCAGCTTACAACAGGGGTCTGGGGCCAACGTCCTGACTTTC
d_call: .; clone_size: .; j_call: TRBJ1-1; v_call: TRBV15; cdr3_aa: CATSRDLQAPEAFF; cdr3_nt: TGTGCCACCAGCAGGGATTTACAGGCCCCTGAAGCTTTCTTT
d_call: .; clone_size: .; j_call: TRBJ2-1; v_call: TRBV6-2/TRBV6-3; cdr3_aa: CASSYLGAAYNEQFF; cdr3_nt: TGTGCCAGCAGTTACCTAGGGGCCGCCTACAATGAGCAGTTCTTC
d_call: TRBD1; clone_size: .; j_call: TRBJ1-6; v_call: TRBV19; cdr3_aa: CASSIGQGNSPLHF; cdr3_nt: TGTGCCAGTAGTATAGGACAGGGGAATTCACCCCTCCACTTT
d_call: .; clone_size: .; j_call: TRBJ2-1; v_call: TRBV6-5; cdr3_aa: CASSRGTVSYNEQFF; cdr3_nt: TGTGCCAGCAGTCGCGGGACAGTCTCCTACAATGAGCAGTTCTTC
d_call: TRBD1; clone_size: .; j_call: TRBJ1-1; v_call: TRBV7-7; cdr3_aa: CASSLPTGTDIEAFF; cdr3_nt: TGTGCTAGCAGCTTGCCCACCGGGACAGATATAGAAGCTTTCTTT
d_call: .; clone_size: .; j_call: TRBJ1-6; v_call: TRBV7-3; cdr3_aa: CASSLQGSSYNSPLHF; cdr3_nt: TGTGCCAGCAGCTTACAGGGGAGCTCCTATAATTCACCCCTCCACTTT
d_call: TRBD1; clone_size: .; j_call: TRBJ1-5; v_call: TRBV6-5; cdr3_aa: CASQGQPNQPQHF; cdr3_nt: TGTGCCAGCCAGGGACAGCCTAATCAGCCCCAGCATTTT
d_call: .; clone_size: .; j_call: TRBJ2-7; v_call: TRBV18; cdr3_aa: CASSQGGLHEQYF; cdr3_nt: TGTGCCAGCTCGCAAGGGGGACTACACGAGCAGTACTTC
d_call: .; clone_size: .; j_call: TRBJ2-5; v_call: TRBV28; cdr3_aa: CASKAWETQYF; cdr3_nt: TGTGCCAGCAAAGCGTGGGAGACCCAGTACTTC
d_call: .; clone_size: .; j_call: TRBJ1-4; v_call: TRBV5-4; cdr3_aa: CASSLGGPNEKLFF; cdr3_nt: TGTGCCAGCAGCTTGGGGGGGCCGAATGAAAAACTGTTTTTT
d_call: TRBD1; clone_size: .; j_call: TRBJ2-1; v_call: TRBV9; cdr3_aa: CASSTGQGDGNEQFF; cdr3_nt: TGTGCCAGCAGCACCGGACAGGGAGATGGCAATGAGCAGTTCTTC
d_call: .; clone_size: .; j_call: TRBJ2-7; v_call: TRBV18; cdr3_aa: CASSLGAPSYEQYF; cdr3_nt: TGTGCCAGCTCACTAGGGGCCCCTTCCTACGAGCAGTACTTC
d_call: TRBD1; clone_size: once; j_call: TRBJ1-5; v_call: TRBV28; cdr3_aa: CASRPTGQGNQPQHF; cdr3_nt: TGTGCCAGCAGACCCACGGGACAGGGGAATCAGCCCCAGCATTTT
d_call: .; clone_size: .; j_call: TRBJ1-1; v_call: TRBV6-2/TRBV6-3; cdr3_aa: CASSLQGLNTEAFF; cdr3_nt: TGTGCCAGCAGCTTACAGGGACTGAACACTGAAGCTTTCTTT
d_call: TRBD2; clone_size: .; j_call: TRBJ2-1; v_call: TRBV11-2; cdr3_aa: CASSPGTSGTGEQFF; cdr3_nt: TGTGCCAGCAGCCCGGGGACTAGCGGGACGGGTGAGCAGTTCTTC
d_call: TRBD2; clone_size: .; j_call: TRBJ2-2; v_call: TRBV7-9; cdr3_aa: CASSLEGSGRNRELFF; cdr3_nt: TGTGCCAGCAGCTTAGAGGGTAGCGGGAGAAACAGGGAGCTGTTTTTT
d_call: TRBD2; clone_size: .; j_call: TRBJ2-3; v_call: TRBV18; cdr3_aa: CASSPMQRDTQYF; cdr3_nt: TGTGCCAGCTCACCAATGCAGCGGGACACGCAGTATTTT
d_call: TRBD1; clone_size: .; j_call: TRBJ2-7; v_call: TRBV12-3/TRBV12-4; cdr3_aa: CASRRTGTYEQYF; cdr3_nt: TGTGCCAGCAGGCGGACAGGAACCTACGAGCAGTACTTC
d_call: .; clone_size: .; j_call: TRBJ1-5; v_call: TRBV6-5; cdr3_aa: CASSNRGNQPQHF; cdr3_nt: TGTGCCAGCTCCAACAGGGGCAATCAGCCCCAGCATTTT
d_call: TRBD1; clone_size: few; j_call: TRBJ2-5; v_call: TRBV5-1; cdr3_aa: CASSLAGGQTQYF; cdr3_nt: TGCGCCAGCAGCTTGGCAGGGGGACAGACCCAGTACTTC
d_call: TRBD1; clone_size: .; j_call: TRBJ1-6; v_call: TRBV7-8; cdr3_aa: CASSQTGSHSPLHF; cdr3_nt: TGTGCCAGCAGCCAGACAGGGTCCCATTCACCCCTCCACTTT
d_call: .; clone_size: .; j_call: TRBJ1-2; v_call: TRBV28; cdr3_aa: CASSINYGYTF; cdr3_nt: TGTGCCAGCAGCATTAACTATGGCTACACCTTC
d_call: .; clone_size: .; j_call: TRBJ2-5; v_call: TRBV9; cdr3_aa: CASSVGGGTSQETQYF; cdr3_nt: TGTGCCAGCAGCGTAGGGGGCGGGACTTCCCAAGAGACCCAGTACTTC
d_call: TRBD2; clone_size: .; j_call: TRBJ2-3; v_call: TRBV9; cdr3_aa: CASSVELAGGNTQYF; cdr3_nt: TGTGCCAGCAGCGTAGAACTAGCGGGAGGAAATACGCAGTATTTT